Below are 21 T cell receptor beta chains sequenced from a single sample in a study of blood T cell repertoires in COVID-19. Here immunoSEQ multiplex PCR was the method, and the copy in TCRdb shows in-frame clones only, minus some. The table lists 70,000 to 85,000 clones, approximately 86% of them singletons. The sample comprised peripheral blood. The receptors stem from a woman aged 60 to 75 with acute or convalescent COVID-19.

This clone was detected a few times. The CDR3 DNA reads TGTGCCAGCAGCTTAGCGGGACAAATCCCAGATACGCAGTATTTT. Its translation is CASSLAGQIPDTQYF. This chain uses TRBV7-6 with TRBJ2-3, with D possibly matching TRBD1 (6 bases). CDR1 and CDR2 from the germline V gene are SGHVS and FNYEAQ. V lost 0 bases to trimming and J lost 4 bases, with 11 bases between them. The CDR3 contains 15 residues.

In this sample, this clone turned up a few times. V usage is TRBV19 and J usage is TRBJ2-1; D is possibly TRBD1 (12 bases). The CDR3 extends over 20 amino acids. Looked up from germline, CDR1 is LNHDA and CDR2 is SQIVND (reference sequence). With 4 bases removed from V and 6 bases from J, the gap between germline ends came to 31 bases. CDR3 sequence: CASSNSGTGGGTSGSNEQFF. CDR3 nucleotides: TGTGCCAGTAGTAACTCCGGGACAGGGGGCGGGACTAGCGGTTCCAATGAGCAGTTCTTC.

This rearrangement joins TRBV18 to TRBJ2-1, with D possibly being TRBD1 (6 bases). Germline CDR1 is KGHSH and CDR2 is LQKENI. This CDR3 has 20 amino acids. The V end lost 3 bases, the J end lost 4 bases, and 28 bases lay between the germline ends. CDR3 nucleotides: TGTGCCAGCTCACCCCCGCTGGCAGGGGTCCAGCCTTTCCATTACAATGAGCAGTTCTTC. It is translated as CASSPPLAGVQPFHYNEQFF.

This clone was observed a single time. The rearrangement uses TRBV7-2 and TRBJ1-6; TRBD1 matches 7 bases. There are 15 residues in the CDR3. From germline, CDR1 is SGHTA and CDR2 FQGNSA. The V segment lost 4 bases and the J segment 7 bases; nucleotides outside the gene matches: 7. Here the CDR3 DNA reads TGTGCCAGCAGCTACCGGGACAGCTACAATTCACCCCTCCACTTT. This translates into CASSYRDSYNSPLHF.

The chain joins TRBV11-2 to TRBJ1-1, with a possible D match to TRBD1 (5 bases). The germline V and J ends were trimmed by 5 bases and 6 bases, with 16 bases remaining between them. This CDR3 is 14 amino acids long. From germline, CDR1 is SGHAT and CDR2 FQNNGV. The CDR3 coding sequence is TGTGCCAGCAGCGTAGCCCCCTTAGGGGCTGAAGCTTTCTTT. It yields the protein CASSVAPLGAEAFF.

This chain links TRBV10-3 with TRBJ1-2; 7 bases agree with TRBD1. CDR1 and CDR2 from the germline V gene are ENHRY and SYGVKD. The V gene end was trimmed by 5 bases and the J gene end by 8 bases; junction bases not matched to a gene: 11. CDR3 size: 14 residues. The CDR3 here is CAISSTGTTGGYTF. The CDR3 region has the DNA TGTGCCATCAGTTCGACAGGGACCACGGGGGGCTACACCTTC.

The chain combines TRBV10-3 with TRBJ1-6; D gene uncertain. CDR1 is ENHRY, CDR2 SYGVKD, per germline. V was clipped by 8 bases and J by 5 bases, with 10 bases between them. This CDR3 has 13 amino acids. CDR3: CAIRKTDNSPLHF. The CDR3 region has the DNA TGTGCCATCCGAAAAACAGATAATTCACCCCTCCACTTT.

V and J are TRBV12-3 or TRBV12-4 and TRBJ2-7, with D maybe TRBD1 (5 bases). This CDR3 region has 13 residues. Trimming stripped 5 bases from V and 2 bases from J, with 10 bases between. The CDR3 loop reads CASSIAGTYEQYF. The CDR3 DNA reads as TGTGCCAGCAGTATTGCAGGGACCTACGAGCAGTACTTC.

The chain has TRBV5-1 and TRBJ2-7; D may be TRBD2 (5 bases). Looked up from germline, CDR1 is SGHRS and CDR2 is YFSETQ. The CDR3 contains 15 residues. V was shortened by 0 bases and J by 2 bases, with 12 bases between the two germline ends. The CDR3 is CASSLVPGEAYEQYF. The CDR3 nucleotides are TGCGCCAGCAGCTTGGTACCCGGGGAAGCCTACGAGCAGTACTTC.

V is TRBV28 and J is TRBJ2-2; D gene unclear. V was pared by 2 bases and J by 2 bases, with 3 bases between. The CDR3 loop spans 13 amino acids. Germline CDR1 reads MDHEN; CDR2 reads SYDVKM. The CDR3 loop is CASSLLNTGELFF. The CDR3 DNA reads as TGTGCCAGCAGTTTACTAAACACCGGGGAGCTGTTTTTT.

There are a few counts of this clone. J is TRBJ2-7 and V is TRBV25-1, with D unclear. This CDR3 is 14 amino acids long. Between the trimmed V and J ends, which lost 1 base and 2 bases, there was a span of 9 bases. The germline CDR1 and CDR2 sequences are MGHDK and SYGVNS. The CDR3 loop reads CASSESAVTYEQYF. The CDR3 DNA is TGTGCCAGCAGTGAATCCGCGGTTACCTACGAGCAGTACTTC.

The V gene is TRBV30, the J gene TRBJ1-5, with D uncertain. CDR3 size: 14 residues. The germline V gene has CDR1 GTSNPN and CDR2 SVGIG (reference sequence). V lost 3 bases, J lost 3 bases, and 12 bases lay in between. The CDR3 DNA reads TGTGCCTGGAGCCCTAACTCATTCAATCAGCCCCAGCATTTT. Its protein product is CAWSPNSFNQPQHF.

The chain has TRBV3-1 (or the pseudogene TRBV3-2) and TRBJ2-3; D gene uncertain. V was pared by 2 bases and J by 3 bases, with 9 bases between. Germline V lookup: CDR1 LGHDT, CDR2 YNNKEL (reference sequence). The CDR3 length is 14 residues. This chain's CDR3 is CASSQTATTDTQYF. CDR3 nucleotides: TGTGCCAGCAGCCAAACCGCGACAACAGATACGCAGTATTTT.

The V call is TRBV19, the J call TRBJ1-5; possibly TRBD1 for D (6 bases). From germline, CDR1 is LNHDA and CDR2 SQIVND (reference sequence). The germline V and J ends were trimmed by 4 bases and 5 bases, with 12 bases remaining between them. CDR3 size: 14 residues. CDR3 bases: TGTGCCAGTAGTAACAGGGACCTTTATCAGCCCCAGCATTTT. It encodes CASSNRDLYQPQHF.

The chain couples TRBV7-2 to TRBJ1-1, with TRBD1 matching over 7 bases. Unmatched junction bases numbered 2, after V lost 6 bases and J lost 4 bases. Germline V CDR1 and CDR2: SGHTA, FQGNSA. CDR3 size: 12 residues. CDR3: CASSQGVTEAFF. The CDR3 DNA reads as TGTGCCAGCAGTCAGGGGGTCACTGAAGCTTTCTTT.

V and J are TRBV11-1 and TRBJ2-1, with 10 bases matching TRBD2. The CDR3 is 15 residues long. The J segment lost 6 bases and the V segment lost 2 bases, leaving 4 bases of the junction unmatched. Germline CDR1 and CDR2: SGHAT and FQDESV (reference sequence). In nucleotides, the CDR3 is TGTGCCAGCAGCTTAAAAATAGCGGGAGGCAATGAGCAGTTCTTC. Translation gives CASSLKIAGGNEQFF.

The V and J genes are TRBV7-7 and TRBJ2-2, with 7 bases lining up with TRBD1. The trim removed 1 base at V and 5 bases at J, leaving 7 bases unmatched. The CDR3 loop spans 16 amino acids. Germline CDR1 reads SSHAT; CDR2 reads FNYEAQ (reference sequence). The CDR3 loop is CASSLDTGTATGELFF. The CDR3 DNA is TGTGCCAGCAGCTTAGATACCGGGACAGCGACCGGGGAGCTGTTTTTT.

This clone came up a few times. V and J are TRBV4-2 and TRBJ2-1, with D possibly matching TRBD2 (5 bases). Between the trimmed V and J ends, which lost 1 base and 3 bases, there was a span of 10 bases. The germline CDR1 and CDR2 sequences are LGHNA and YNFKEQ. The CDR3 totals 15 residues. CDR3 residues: CASSQGVSDYNEQFF. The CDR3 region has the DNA TGTGCCAGCAGCCAAGGAGTTAGCGACTACAATGAGCAGTTCTTC.

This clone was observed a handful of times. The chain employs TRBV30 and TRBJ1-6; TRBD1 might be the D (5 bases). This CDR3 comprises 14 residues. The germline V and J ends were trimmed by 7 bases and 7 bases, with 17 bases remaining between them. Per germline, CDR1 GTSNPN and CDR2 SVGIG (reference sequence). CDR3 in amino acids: CAYQKKSGNSPLHF. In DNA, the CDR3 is TGTGCCTACCAGAAAAAATCAGGGAATTCACCCCTCCACTTT.

The CDR3 DNA reads TGTGCCACCAGCAGGGGGCGGGGAGGCACAGATACGCAGTATTTT. This encodes CATSRGRGGTDTQYF. The chain uses TRBV15 and TRBJ2-3, with D perhaps matching TRBD2 (6 bases). This CDR3 has 15 residues. Looked up from germline, CDR1 is LNHNV and CDR2 is YYDKDF (reference sequence). The V gene lost 3 bases and the J gene lost 1 base, with 11 bases spanning the gap.

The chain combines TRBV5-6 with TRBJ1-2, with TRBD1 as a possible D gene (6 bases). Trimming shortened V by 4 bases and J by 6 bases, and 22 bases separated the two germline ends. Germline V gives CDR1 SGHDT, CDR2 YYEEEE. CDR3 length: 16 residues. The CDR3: CASSTRDTPIGNGYTF. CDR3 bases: TGTGCCAGCAGCACCCGGGACACCCCTATCGGGAATGGCTACACCTTC.